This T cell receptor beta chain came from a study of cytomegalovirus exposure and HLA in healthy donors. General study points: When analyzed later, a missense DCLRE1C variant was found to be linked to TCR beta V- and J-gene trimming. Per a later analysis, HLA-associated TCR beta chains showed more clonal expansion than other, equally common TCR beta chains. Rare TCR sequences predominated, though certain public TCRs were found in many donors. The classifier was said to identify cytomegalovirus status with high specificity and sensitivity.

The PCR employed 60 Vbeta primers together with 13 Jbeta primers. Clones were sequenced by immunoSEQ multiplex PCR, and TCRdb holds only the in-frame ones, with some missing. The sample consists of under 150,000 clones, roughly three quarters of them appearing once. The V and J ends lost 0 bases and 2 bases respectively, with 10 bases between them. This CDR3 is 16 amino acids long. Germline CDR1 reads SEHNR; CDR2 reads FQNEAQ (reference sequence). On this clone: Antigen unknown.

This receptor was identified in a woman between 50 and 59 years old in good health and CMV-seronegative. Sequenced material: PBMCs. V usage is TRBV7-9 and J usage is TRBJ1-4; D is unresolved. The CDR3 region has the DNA TGTGCCAGCAGCTTAGCGCTGGAGACCACTAATGAAAAACTGTTTTTT. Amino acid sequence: CASSLALETTNEKLFF.